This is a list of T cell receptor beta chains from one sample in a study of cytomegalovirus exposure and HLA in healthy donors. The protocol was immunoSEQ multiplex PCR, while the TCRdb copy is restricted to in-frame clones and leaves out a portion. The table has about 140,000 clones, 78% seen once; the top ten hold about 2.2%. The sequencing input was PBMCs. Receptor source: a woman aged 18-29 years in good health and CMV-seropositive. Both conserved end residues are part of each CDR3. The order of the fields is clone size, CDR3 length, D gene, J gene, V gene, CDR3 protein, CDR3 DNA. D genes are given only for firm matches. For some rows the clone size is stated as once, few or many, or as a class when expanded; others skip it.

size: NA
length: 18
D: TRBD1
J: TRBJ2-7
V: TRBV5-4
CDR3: CASSYRAGGKLPFNEQYF
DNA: TGTGCCAGCAGCTATAGGGCAGGGGGTAAACTTCCTTTCAACGAGCAGTACTTC

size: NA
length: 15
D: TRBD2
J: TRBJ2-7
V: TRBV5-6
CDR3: CASSLKRGGSYEQYF
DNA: TGTGCCAGCAGCTTGAAGCGGGGGGGCAGTTACGAGCAGTACTTC

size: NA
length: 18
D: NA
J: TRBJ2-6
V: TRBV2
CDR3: CASLNLEGAHSGANVLTF
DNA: TGTGCCAGCCTTAACCTGGAGGGGGCTCACTCTGGGGCCAACGTCCTGACTTTC

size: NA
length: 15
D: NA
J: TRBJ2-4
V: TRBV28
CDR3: CASSSSGSTKNIQYF
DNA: TGTGCCAGCAGTTCATCAGGGTCTACGAAAAACATTCAGTACTTC

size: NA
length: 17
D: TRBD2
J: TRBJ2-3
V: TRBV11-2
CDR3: CASSLHLQRGGRDTQYF
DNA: TGTGCCAGCAGCTTACATCTCCAGCGGGGGGGCCGAGATACGCAGTATTTT

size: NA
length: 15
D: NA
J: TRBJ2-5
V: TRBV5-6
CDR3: CASSRQSRYQETQYF
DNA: TGTGCCAGCAGCCGCCAAAGCAGGTACCAAGAGACCCAGTACTTC

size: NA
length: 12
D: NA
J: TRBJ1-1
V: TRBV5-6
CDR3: CASSQGLTEAFF
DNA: TGTGCCAGCAGCCAGGGATTGACTGAAGCTTTCTTT

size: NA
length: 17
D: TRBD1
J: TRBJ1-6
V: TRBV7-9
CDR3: CASSLDRWGQGSSPLHF
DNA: TGTGCCAGCAGCTTAGATCGGTGGGGACAGGGGAGTTCACCCCTCCACTTT

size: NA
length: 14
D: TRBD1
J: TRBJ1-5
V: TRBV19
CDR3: CASRPNRGGQPQHF
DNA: TGTGCCAGTAGACCAAACAGGGGTGGTCAGCCCCAGCATTTT

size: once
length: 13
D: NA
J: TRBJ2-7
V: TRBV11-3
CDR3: CASSSGTGYEQYF
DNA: TGTGCCAGCAGTTCCGGAACAGGCTACGAGCAGTACTTC

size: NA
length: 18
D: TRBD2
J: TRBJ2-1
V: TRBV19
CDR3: CASSILAGGARSSNEQFF
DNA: TGTGCCAGTAGTATACTAGCGGGGGGAGCACGGTCATCGAATGAGCAGTTCTTC

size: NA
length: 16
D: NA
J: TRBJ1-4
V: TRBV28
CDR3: CASSTPGGRTNEKLFF
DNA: TGTGCCAGCAGTACCCCCGGGGGGCGAACTAATGAAAAACTGTTTTTT

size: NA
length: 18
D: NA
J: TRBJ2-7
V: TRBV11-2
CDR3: CASSLEGTRQVYSYEQYF
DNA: TGTGCCAGCAGCTTAGAGGGCACAAGACAGGTCTATTCCTACGAGCAGTACTTC

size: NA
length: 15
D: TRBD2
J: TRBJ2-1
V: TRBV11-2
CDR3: CASSFERGGLDEQFF
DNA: TGTGCCAGCAGCTTCGAACGGGGGGGCCTCGATGAGCAGTTCTTC

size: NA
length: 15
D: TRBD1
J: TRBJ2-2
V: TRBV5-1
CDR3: CASSARTGVTGELFF
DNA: TGCGCCAGCAGCGCCAGGACAGGGGTGACCGGGGAGCTGTTTTTT

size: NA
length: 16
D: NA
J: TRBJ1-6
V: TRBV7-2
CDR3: CASSLQTGTPNSPLHF
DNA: TGTGCCAGCAGCTTACAAACAGGGACCCCAAATTCACCCCTCCACTTT

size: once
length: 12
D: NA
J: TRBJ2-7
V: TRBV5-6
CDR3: CASSSTAYEQYF
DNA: TGTGCCAGCAGCTCTACGGCCTACGAGCAGTACTTC

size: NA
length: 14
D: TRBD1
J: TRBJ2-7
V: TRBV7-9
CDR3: CASSSDRGGEEQYF
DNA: TGTGCCAGCAGCTCGGACAGGGGGGGAGAAGAGCAGTACTTC

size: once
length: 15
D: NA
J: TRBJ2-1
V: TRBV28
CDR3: CASSLLQGSKNEQFF
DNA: TGTGCCAGCAGTTTGTTGCAGGGGAGTAAGAATGAGCAGTTCTTC

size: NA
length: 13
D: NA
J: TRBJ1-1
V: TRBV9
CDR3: CASSVVGHTEAFF
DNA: TGTGCCAGCAGCGTAGTGGGGCACACTGAAGCTTTCTTT

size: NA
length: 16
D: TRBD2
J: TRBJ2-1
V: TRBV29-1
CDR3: CSIGDGGGSSYNEQFF
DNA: TGCAGCATCGGGGATGGGGGGGGAAGCTCCTACAATGAGCAGTTCTTC

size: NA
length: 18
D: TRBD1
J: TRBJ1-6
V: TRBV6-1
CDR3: CASSERWTGTTYNSPLHF
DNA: TGTGCCAGCAGTGAAAGGTGGACAGGGACGACCTATAATTCACCCCTCCACTTT

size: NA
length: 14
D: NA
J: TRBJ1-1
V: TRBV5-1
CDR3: CASSLVQGGTEAFF
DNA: TGCGCCAGCAGCTTGGTACAGGGCGGGACTGAAGCTTTCTTT

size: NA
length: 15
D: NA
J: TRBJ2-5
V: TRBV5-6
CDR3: CASSNQRGAGETQYF
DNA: TGTGCCAGCAGCAACCAACGGGGGGCGGGGGAGACCCAGTACTTC

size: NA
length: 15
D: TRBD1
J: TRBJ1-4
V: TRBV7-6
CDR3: CASSRLGQGNEKLFF
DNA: TGTGCCAGCAGCCGGTTGGGACAGGGCAATGAAAAACTGTTTTTT

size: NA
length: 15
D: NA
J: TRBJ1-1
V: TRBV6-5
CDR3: CASSYQGRTNTEAFF
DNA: TGTGCCAGCAGTTACCAGGGGCGAACGAACACTGAAGCTTTCTTT

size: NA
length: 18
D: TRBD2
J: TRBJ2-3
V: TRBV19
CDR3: CASSYSSGLAGVPDTQYF
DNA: TGTGCCAGTAGTTATTCCTCAGGACTAGCGGGGGTCCCAGATACGCAGTATTTT

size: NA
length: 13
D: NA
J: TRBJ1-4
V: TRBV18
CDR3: CASSRKGGEKLFF
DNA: TGTGCCAGCTCACGGAAGGGAGGTGAAAAACTGTTTTTT

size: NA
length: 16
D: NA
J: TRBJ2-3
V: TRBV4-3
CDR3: CASSQGAGSSTDTQYF
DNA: TGCGCCAGCAGCCAGGGGGCGGGCAGCAGCACAGATACGCAGTATTTT

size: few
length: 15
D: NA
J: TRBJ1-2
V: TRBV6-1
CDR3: CASSEGGRVRYGYTF
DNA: TGTGCCAGCAGTGAAGGAGGCAGGGTGAGGTATGGCTACACCTTC

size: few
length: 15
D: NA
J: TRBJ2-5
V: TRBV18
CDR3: CASSLRAGSSETQYF
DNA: TGTGCCAGCTCACTCCGGGCGGGCTCCTCGGAGACCCAGTACTTC

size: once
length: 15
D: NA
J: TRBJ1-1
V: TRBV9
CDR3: CASSRSNVGGTEAFF
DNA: TGTGCCAGCAGCCGATCCAACGTGGGGGGCACTGAAGCTTTCTTT

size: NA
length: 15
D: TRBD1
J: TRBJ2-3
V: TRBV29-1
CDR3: CSVALTGVGADTQYF
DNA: TGCAGCGTTGCTCTCACAGGGGTGGGCGCAGATACGCAGTATTTT

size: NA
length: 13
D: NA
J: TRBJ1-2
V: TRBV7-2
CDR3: CASSLKGLDGYTF
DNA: TGTGCCAGCAGCTTAAAGGGACTCGATGGCTACACCTTC

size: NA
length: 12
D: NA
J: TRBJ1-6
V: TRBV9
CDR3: CASSVQGSPLHF
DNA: TGTGCCAGCAGCGTTCAGGGTTCACCCCTCCACTTT

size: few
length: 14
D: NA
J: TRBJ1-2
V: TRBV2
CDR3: CASSEDPRNYGYTF
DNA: TGTGCCAGCAGTGAAGATCCCAGGAACTATGGCTACACCTTC

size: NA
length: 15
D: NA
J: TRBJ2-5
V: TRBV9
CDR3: CASSVAGVPGETQYF
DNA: TGTGCCAGCAGCGTAGCCGGAGTCCCCGGAGAGACCCAGTACTTC

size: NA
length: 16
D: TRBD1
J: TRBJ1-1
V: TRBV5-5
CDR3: CASSLEDRPWNAEAFF
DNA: TGTGCCAGCAGCTTGGAGGACAGGCCCTGGAATGCTGAAGCTTTCTTT

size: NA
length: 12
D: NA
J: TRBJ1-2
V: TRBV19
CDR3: CASKYTEHGYTF
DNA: TGTGCCAGTAAATATACCGAGCATGGCTACACCTTC

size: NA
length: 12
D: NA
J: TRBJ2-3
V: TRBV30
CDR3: CAWSVAGDTQYF
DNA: TGTGCCTGGAGTGTAGCGGGAGATACGCAGTATTTT

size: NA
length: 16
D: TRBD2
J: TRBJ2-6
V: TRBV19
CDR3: CASSLAGGPGANVLTF
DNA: TGTGCCAGTAGTCTAGCGGGGGGGCCCGGGGCCAACGTCCTGACTTTC

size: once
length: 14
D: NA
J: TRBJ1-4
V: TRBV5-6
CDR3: CASSLVRVGEKLFF
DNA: TGTGCCAGCAGCTTGGTCCGGGTCGGGGAAAAACTGTTTTTT

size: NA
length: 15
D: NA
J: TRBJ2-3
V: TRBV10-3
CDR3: CAISEAGGPTDTQYF
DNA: TGTGCCATCAGTGAGGCCGGGGGGCCCACAGATACGCAGTATTTT

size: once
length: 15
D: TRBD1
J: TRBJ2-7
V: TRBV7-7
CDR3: CASSPGQGETYEQYF
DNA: TGTGCCAGCAGCCCGGGACAGGGGGAAACCTACGAGCAGTACTTC

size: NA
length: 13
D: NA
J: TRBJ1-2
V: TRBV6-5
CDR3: CATIGQNVYGYTF
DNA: TGTGCCACCATAGGACAGAATGTCTATGGCTACACCTTC

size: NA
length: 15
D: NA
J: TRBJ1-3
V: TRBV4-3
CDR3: CASSQGRGSGNTIYF
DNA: TGCGCCAGCAGCCAAGGAAGGGGTAGCGGAAACACCATATATTTT

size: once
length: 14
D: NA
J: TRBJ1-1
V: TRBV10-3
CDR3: CAISESGLNTEAFF
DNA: TGTGCCATCAGTGAATCGGGGTTGAACACTGAAGCTTTCTTT

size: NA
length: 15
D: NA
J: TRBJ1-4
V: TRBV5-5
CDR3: CASSTRRVDNEKLFF
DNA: TGTGCCAGCAGCACCCGCCGCGTCGATAATGAAAAACTGTTTTTT

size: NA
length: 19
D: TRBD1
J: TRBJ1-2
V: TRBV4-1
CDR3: CASSQDGPQGANGKYGYTF
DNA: TGCGCCAGCAGCCAAGATGGGCCACAGGGGGCGAACGGGAAATATGGCTACACCTTC

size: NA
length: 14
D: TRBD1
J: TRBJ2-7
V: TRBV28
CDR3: CASSDPDRGYEQYF
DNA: TGTGCCAGCAGTGACCCCGACAGGGGGTACGAGCAGTACTTC

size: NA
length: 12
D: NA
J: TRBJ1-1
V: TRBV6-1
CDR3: CASSFGQFEAFF
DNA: TGTGCCAGCAGTTTCGGACAGTTTGAAGCTTTCTTT

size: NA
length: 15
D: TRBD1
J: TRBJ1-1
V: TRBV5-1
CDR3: CASSLGGQPNTEAFF
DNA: TGCGCCAGCAGCCTGGGGGGACAGCCGAACACTGAAGCTTTCTTT

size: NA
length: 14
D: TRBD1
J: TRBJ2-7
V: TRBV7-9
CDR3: CASIRDRGTYKQYF
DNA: TGTGCCAGCATCCGGGACAGGGGAACCTACAAGCAGTACTTC

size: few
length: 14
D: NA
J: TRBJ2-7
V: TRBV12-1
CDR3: CASSFARGRGMQYF
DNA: TGTGCCAGCAGCTTTGCGCGGGGACGAGGGATGCAGTACTTC